This is a list of T cell receptor beta chains from one sample in a study of CD8+CD57+ T cells in acquired aplastic anemia. TCRdb independently ran MiXCR on the reads; one entry per CDR3 protein. The table includes about 150,000 distinct CDR3 sequences, over 50% detected once. The specimen was sorted CD4+, CD8+, or CD8+CD57+ T cells (not recorded which) from PBMCs. Every receptor here comes from a human donor with aplastic anemia. The CDR3 runs from the conserved cysteine through the conserved F or W. D genes are given only for firm matches. Clone sizes are given selectively: once, few, many, or a class where the clone is expanded.

clone_size: NA
j_call: TRBJ2-5
v_call: TRBV20-1
d_call: TRBD2
cdr3_aa: CSARTSGGPQETQYF
cdr3_nt: TGCAGTGCAAGGACTAGCGGGGGGCCACAAGAGACCCAGTACTTC

clone_size: many
j_call: TRBJ2-3
v_call: TRBV9
d_call: TRBD2
cdr3_aa: CASSSWGGTDTQYF
cdr3_nt: TGTGCCAGCAGCTCCTGGGGGGGAACAGATACGCAGTATTTT

clone_size: NA
j_call: TRBJ1-2
v_call: TRBV3-1
d_call: NA
cdr3_aa: CASSQDGFNSLYGYTF
cdr3_nt: TGTGCCAGCAGCCAAGATGGGTTTAACTCACTCTATGGCTACACCTTC

clone_size: NA
j_call: TRBJ1-2
v_call: TRBV15
d_call: NA
cdr3_aa: CATSGGVSYGYTF
cdr3_nt: TGTGCCACCAGCGGGGGAGTTAGCTATGGCTACACCTTC

clone_size: many
j_call: TRBJ1-2
v_call: TRBV19
d_call: NA
cdr3_aa: CASLGTESDYYGYTF
cdr3_nt: TGTGCCAGTTTAGGGACGGAGAGTGATTACTATGGCTACACCTTC

clone_size: many
j_call: TRBJ2-7
v_call: TRBV2
d_call: NA
cdr3_aa: CASSENYEQYF
cdr3_nt: TGTGCCAGCAGTGAAAACTACGAGCAGTACTTC

clone_size: NA
j_call: TRBJ1-2
v_call: TRBV7-2
d_call: NA
cdr3_aa: CASSTTGPFGYTF
cdr3_nt: TGTGCCAGCAGCACGACAGGACCTTTCGGCTACACCTTC

clone_size: NA
j_call: TRBJ2-7
v_call: TRBV2
d_call: NA
cdr3_aa: CASSPEKGISYEQYF
cdr3_nt: TGTGCCAGCAGTCCGGAGAAGGGGATCTCCTACGAGCAGTACTTC

clone_size: NA
j_call: TRBJ2-7
v_call: TRBV25-1
d_call: TRBD1
cdr3_aa: CASSYRDRDFEQYF
cdr3_nt: TGTGCCAGCAGTTACCGGGACAGGGATTTCGAGCAGTACTTC

clone_size: few
j_call: TRBJ2-5
v_call: TRBV29-1
d_call: NA
cdr3_aa: CSVSSTETQYF
cdr3_nt: TGCAGCGTTTCCAGTACAGAGACCCAGTACTTC

clone_size: few
j_call: TRBJ2-4
v_call: TRBV2
d_call: NA
cdr3_aa: CASSVPGVDIQYF
cdr3_nt: TGTGCCAGCAGTGTGCCGGGGGTGGACATTCAGTACTTC

clone_size: NA
j_call: TRBJ2-2
v_call: TRBV20-1
d_call: TRBD2
cdr3_aa: CSADSGLNTGELFF
cdr3_nt: TGCAGTGCCGATAGCGGGTTGAACACCGGGGAGCTGTTTTTT

clone_size: NA
j_call: TRBJ2-1
v_call: TRBV10-3
d_call: TRBD2
cdr3_aa: CAISASGGLDYGEQFF
cdr3_nt: TGTGCCATCAGTGCTAGCGGGGGACTAGATTACGGCGAGCAGTTCTTC

clone_size: large
j_call: TRBJ2-3
v_call: TRBV5-1
d_call: NA
cdr3_aa: CASSFGFTQYF
cdr3_nt: TGCGCCAGCAGCTTCGGGTTTACGCAGTATTTT

clone_size: many
j_call: TRBJ2-3
v_call: TRBV7-9
d_call: TRBD1
cdr3_aa: CASSTIGQGEDTQYF
cdr3_nt: TGTGCCAGCAGCACTATAGGACAGGGTGAGGATACGCAGTATTTT

clone_size: NA
j_call: TRBJ2-7
v_call: TRBV10-1
d_call: NA
cdr3_aa: CASRGGTYEQYF
cdr3_nt: TGCGCCAGCCGTGGGGGAACCTACGAGCAGTACTTC

clone_size: NA
j_call: TRBJ2-3
v_call: TRBV10-1
d_call: NA
cdr3_aa: CASSDGQITDTQYF
cdr3_nt: TGCGCCAGCAGCGACGGACAGATCACAGATACGCAGTATTTT

clone_size: many
j_call: TRBJ2-5
v_call: TRBV12-3/TRBV12-4
d_call: NA
cdr3_aa: CASSPSSAATRETQYF
cdr3_nt: TGTGCCAGCAGTCCAAGCTCGGCTGCAACCCGGGAGACCCAGTACTTC

clone_size: many
j_call: TRBJ2-7
v_call: TRBV7-8
d_call: NA
cdr3_aa: CASSLELLGQMYF
cdr3_nt: TGTGCCAGCAGCTTAGAGCTTCTTGGACAGATGTACTTC

clone_size: NA
j_call: TRBJ2-1
v_call: TRBV29-1
d_call: TRBD1
cdr3_aa: CSAIRGQASSYNEQFF
cdr3_nt: TGCAGCGCCATCCGAGGACAGGCCAGCTCCTACAATGAGCAGTTCTTC

clone_size: many
j_call: TRBJ1-2
v_call: TRBV7-8
d_call: NA
cdr3_aa: CASSLSEYYGYTF
cdr3_nt: TGTGCCAGCAGCTTATCTGAATACTATGGCTACACCTTC

clone_size: few
j_call: TRBJ2-5
v_call: TRBV29-1
d_call: TRBD1
cdr3_aa: CSAQGAWETQYF
cdr3_nt: TGCAGCGCACAGGGGGCATGGGAGACCCAGTACTTC

clone_size: NA
j_call: TRBJ1-2
v_call: TRBV7-9
d_call: TRBD1
cdr3_aa: CASSYGQGSGYTF
cdr3_nt: TGTGCCAGCAGCTACGGACAGGGGAGTGGCTACACCTTC

clone_size: NA
j_call: TRBJ1-2
v_call: TRBV12-3/TRBV12-4
d_call: NA
cdr3_aa: CASSLGDGYYGYTF
cdr3_nt: TGTGCCAGCAGTTTAGGGGACGGATACTATGGCTACACCTTC

clone_size: NA
j_call: TRBJ2-1
v_call: TRBV10-3
d_call: NA
cdr3_aa: CAISESSLVNEQFF
cdr3_nt: TGTGCCATCAGTGAGTCGTCGCTAGTGAATGAGCAGTTCTTC

clone_size: NA
j_call: TRBJ1-5
v_call: TRBV24-1
d_call: NA
cdr3_aa: CAISRPWGNQPQHF
cdr3_nt: TGTGCCATCTCCAGACCTTGGGGCAATCAGCCCCAGCATTTT

clone_size: few
j_call: TRBJ2-2
v_call: TRBV4-3
d_call: TRBD1
cdr3_aa: CASSQDLLGTENTGELFF
cdr3_nt: TGCGCCAGCAGCCAAGATCTCCTTGGGACAGAGAACACCGGGGAGCTGTTTTTT

clone_size: many
j_call: TRBJ2-5
v_call: TRBV7-2
d_call: TRBD2
cdr3_aa: CASSPLADEETQYF
cdr3_nt: TGTGCCAGCAGCCCGCTAGCGGATGAAGAGACCCAGTACTTC

clone_size: many
j_call: TRBJ2-7
v_call: TRBV16
d_call: NA
cdr3_aa: CASSPQQGFGEQYF
cdr3_nt: TGTGCCAGCAGCCCGCAACAGGGTTTCGGCGAGCAGTACTTC

clone_size: NA
j_call: TRBJ2-5
v_call: TRBV10-3
d_call: TRBD1
cdr3_aa: CAISPGQRPEETQYF
cdr3_nt: TGTGCCATCAGTCCGGGACAGAGGCCAGAAGAGACCCAGTACTTC

clone_size: once
j_call: TRBJ2-5
v_call: TRBV20-1
d_call: NA
cdr3_aa: CSATGSGAGETQYF
cdr3_nt: TGCAGTGCTACTGGATCCGGGGCGGGGGAGACCCAGTACTTC

clone_size: few
j_call: TRBJ2-7
v_call: TRBV7-9
d_call: TRBD2
cdr3_aa: CASGTSGAYEQYF
cdr3_nt: TGTGCCAGCGGGACTAGCGGGGCTTACGAGCAGTACTTC

clone_size: NA
j_call: TRBJ2-1
v_call: TRBV19
d_call: NA
cdr3_aa: CASSIDHAGRGFGEFF
cdr3_nt: TGTGCCAGTAGTATAGATCATGCGGGGCGAGGATTTGGGGAGTTCTTC

clone_size: NA
j_call: TRBJ1-2
v_call: TRBV7-9
d_call: NA
cdr3_aa: CASSHEPGRSYGYTF
cdr3_nt: TGTGCCAGCAGCCATGAGCCGGGACGGTCCTATGGCTACACCTTC

clone_size: NA
j_call: TRBJ2-6
v_call: TRBV10-3
d_call: NA
cdr3_aa: CAISEWSQDQGSGANVLTF
cdr3_nt: TGTGCCATCAGTGAGTGGAGCCAAGATCAGGGCTCTGGGGCCAACGTCCTGACTTTC

clone_size: NA
j_call: TRBJ1-1
v_call: TRBV5-5
d_call: NA
cdr3_aa: CASIWRSTEAFF
cdr3_nt: TGTGCCAGCATATGGCGATCCACTGAAGCTTTCTTT

clone_size: many
j_call: TRBJ1-2
v_call: TRBV6-5
d_call: NA
cdr3_aa: CASSYVGSGDGYTF
cdr3_nt: TGTGCCAGCAGTTACGTAGGGAGTGGCGATGGCTACACCTTC

clone_size: NA
j_call: TRBJ1-5
v_call: TRBV7-9
d_call: TRBD1
cdr3_aa: CASSGTGGEGQSQHF
cdr3_nt: TGTGCCAGCAGTGGTACAGGGGGCGAGGGGCAGTCCCAGCATTTT

clone_size: NA
j_call: TRBJ2-6
v_call: TRBV5-5
d_call: NA
cdr3_aa: CASSLPTASGANVLTF
cdr3_nt: TGTGCCAGCAGCTTGCCGACAGCCTCTGGGGCCAACGTCCTGACTTTC

clone_size: NA
j_call: TRBJ2-2
v_call: TRBV4-3
d_call: NA
cdr3_aa: CASSQDLGRNTGELFF
cdr3_nt: TGCGCCAGCAGCCAAGACCTGGGACGGAACACCGGGGAGCTGTTTTTT

clone_size: NA
j_call: TRBJ1-4
v_call: TRBV29-1
d_call: TRBD1
cdr3_aa: CSAGQGDFGKLFF
cdr3_nt: TGCAGCGCGGGACAGGGGGATTTCGGAAAACTGTTTTTT

clone_size: many
j_call: TRBJ2-7
v_call: TRBV19
d_call: TRBD1
cdr3_aa: CASKGTGGEQYF
cdr3_nt: TGTGCCAGTAAGGGGACAGGGGGCGAGCAGTACTTC

clone_size: NA
j_call: TRBJ2-5
v_call: TRBV6-6
d_call: TRBD1
cdr3_aa: CASGDSRQETQYF
cdr3_nt: TGTGCCAGCGGGGACAGCCGCCAAGAGACCCAGTACTTC